The 4 T cell receptor beta chains listed next were all sequenced from one sample in a study of T cell repertoires in cytomegalovirus infection (dated by TCRdb to about 2019). TCRdb records Illumina HiSeq 1500 as the sequencer. The raw public data were reprocessed by TCRdb itself: fastp quality trimming at Q25, MiXCR clonotype calling, in-frame beta chains only. Rows matching on CDR3 protein sequence are summarized as one entry with the most common DNA and genes. The sample yields hundreds of thousands of distinct CDR3 sequences; 15% to 20% were counted once. Around 11% of the sample rests with the top ten. The sequencing sample was made of PBMCs. These receptors all come from a human donor in good health (CMV status not recorded). Some clones in this sample may be carry-over from other donors' samples.

This clonotype was seen more than once but under ten times. The chain is built from TRBV5-4 and TRBJ2-1; TRBD1 agrees at 8 bases. This CDR3 comprises 14 residues. Germline trimming cut 4 bases from V and 6 bases from J; bases unmatched to any gene: 6. Germline CDR1 SGHNT, CDR2 YYREEE (reference sequence). As DNA, the CDR3 is TGTGCCAGCAGCCGGGACAGGATCTCCAATGAGCAGTTCTTC. Translated, it gives CASSRDRISNEQFF.

The chain joins TRBV12-3 or TRBV12-4 to TRBJ2-5, with TRBD1 matching 10 bases. The CDR3 is 15 residues long. The junction had 8 bases not matched to a gene; V was cut back by 7 bases and J by 3 bases. CDR3 sequence: CASTLTGGAEETQYF. CDR3 bases: TGTGCCAGCACCTTGACAGGGGGCGCCGAAGAGACCCAGTACTTC.

J is TRBJ2-1 and V is TRBV12-3 or TRBV12-4; 7 bases align to TRBD1. The CDR3 runs 16 residues. V lost 5 bases, J lost 5 bases, and 12 bases stayed unmatched. CDR3 protein: CASSPRRWTGNNEQFF. The CDR3 bases are TGTGCCAGCAGTCCACGCCGGTGGACAGGCAACAATGAGCAGTTCTTC.

V usage is TRBV11-2 and J usage is TRBJ2-7, with D unclear. Trimming stripped 4 bases from V and 4 bases from J, with 8 bases between. CDR3 length equals 12 residues. Looked up from germline, CDR1 is SGHAT and CDR2 is FQNNGV. The CDR3 sequence is CASSYIGYEQYF. The DNA of the CDR3 is TGTGCCAGCAGCTACATTGGTTACGAGCAGTACTTC.